The T cell receptor (beta chain) described here comes from a study of blood T cell repertoires in COVID-19. Only in-frame clones appear in the TCRdb table, and some are missing; sequencing was by immunoSEQ multiplex PCR. Of under 250,000 clones listed, over 75% are singletons. This CDR3 region has 15 residues. The germline CDR1 and CDR2 sequences are MNHEY and SVGAGI. V shed 7 bases and J 6 bases; nucleotides not matched to a gene: 12. Material: PBMCs or T cells enriched from blood (not recorded which). V and J are TRBV6-5 and TRBJ2-1, with 7 bases matching TRBD1. This clonotype originated in a woman in her twenties or thirties who had been exposed to COVID-19. The CDR3 nucleotides read TGTGCCAGCACCGGTGATAGGGGGCAATTCAATGAGCAGTTCTTC. Its protein is CASTGDRGQFNEQFF.